This TCR beta chain was profiled in a study of vaccination and CD4 T cells after COVID-19. This clonotype came up a few times. Its cognate antigen is unknown. Germline CDR1 is DFQATT and CDR2 is SNEGSKA (reference sequence). The CDR3 consists of 16 residues. After removal of 1 base from V and 5 bases from J, the junction contained 7 bases not matched to a gene. Oncomine TCR Beta short-read sequencing was applied to DNA from cultured CD4+ T cells. MiXCR, run by TCRdb on the PCR reads, gives a single entry per CDR3 protein. The table records under 15,000 distinct CDR3 sequences, nearly 45% of them present only once. Stated treatment: roughly 10-day PBMC culture with coronavirus spike peptide pools or control peptides (ViraFEST assay).

The receptor was isolated from a human donor who had recovered from COVID-19. The chain employs TRBV20-1 and TRBJ2-2, with TRBD2 identical over 10 bases. The material was CD4+ T cells from blood, cultured in vitro, obtained after SARS-CoV-2 vaccination. The CDR3 here is CSARVPSGSGTGELFF. In DNA form, the CDR3 reads TGCAGTGCTAGAGTACCTAGCGGGAGTGGTACCGGGGAGCTGTTTTTT.